A selection of T cell receptor beta chains follows, all from one sample in a study of response to subunit inactivated influenza vaccine. MiXCR, run by TCRdb on the RT-PCR reads, gives a single entry per CDR3 protein. The sample records about 580,000 distinct CDR3 sequences, about 15% being singletons. Material: PBMCs from blood, obtained 11 to 12 days after vaccination. These receptors all stem from a man aged 50 or older who received an inactivated influenza vaccine. The CDR3 runs from the conserved cysteine through the conserved F or W. D genes are given only for firm matches. The size of a clone is reported for some rows only, either as once, few or many, or as a class for expanded clones.

d_call j_call clone_size v_call cdr3_aa cdr3_nt
- TRBJ1-2 - TRBV28 CASSFRRGGYTF TGTGCCAGCAGTTTCAGGCGCGGGGGCTACACCTTC
TRBD2 TRBJ2-3 few TRBV5-1 CASSSLTTSGTDTQYF TGCGCCAGCAGCTCCTTAACGACTAGCGGGACAGATACGCAGTATTTT
- TRBJ2-3 - TRBV15 CATSTLSGWDTDTQYF TGTGCCACCAGCACCCTATCAGGGTGGGACACAGATACGCAGTATTTT
TRBD1 TRBJ2-7 - TRBV6-5 CASSYSISGQGEQYF TGTGCCAGCAGTTACTCGATATCGGGACAGGGTGAGCAGTACTTC
TRBD2 TRBJ2-1 - TRBV29-1 CSVTPSGWGSEQFF TGCAGCGTGACCCCTAGCGGCTGGGGCTCTGAGCAGTTCTTC
- TRBJ2-1 few TRBV6-5 CASSYRRGTVDNEQFF TGTGCCAGCAGTTACCGACGGGGGACAGTCGACAATGAGCAGTTCTTC
TRBD2 TRBJ2-1 - TRBV20-1 CSAGGTSGTYNEQFF TGCAGTGCAGGGGGGACTAGCGGGACATACAATGAGCAGTTCTTC
- TRBJ2-7 few TRBV7-8 CASSLRRELHEQYF TGTGCCAGCAGCTTAAGGCGGGAACTCCACGAGCAGTACTTC
- TRBJ2-1 many TRBV5-1 CASSFTGPSNEQFF TGCGCCAGCAGCTTCACGGGCCCCTCCAATGAGCAGTTCTTC
- TRBJ2-2 many TRBV29-1 CSVEKGNTGELFF TGCAGCGTTGAAAAGGGGAACACCGGGGAGCTGTTTTTT
TRBD2 TRBJ2-7 - TRBV20-1 CSASRGAGVTEQYF TGCAGTGCTAGTCGGGGAGCGGGGGTTACCGAGCAGTACTTC
- TRBJ2-5 few TRBV7-9 CASSNSRRAWGETQYF TGTGCCAGCAGCAATTCACGCCGTGCATGGGGAGAGACCCAGTACTTC
- TRBJ2-5 many TRBV12-3/TRBV12-4 CASSLGLFRETQYF TGTGCCAGCAGTTTGGGACTCTTCAGGGAGACCCAGTACTTC
- TRBJ2-2 many TRBV5-1 CASRSPASNTGELFF TGCGCCAGCCGATCCCCGGCATCAAACACCGGGGAGCTGTTTTTT
- TRBJ1-3 - TRBV6-5 CASSYVRTGNTIYF TGTGCCAGCAGTTACGTGCGGACAGGAAACACCATATATTTT
TRBD2 TRBJ2-5 - TRBV9 CASSVAPSGGYQTQYF TGTGCCAGCAGCGTAGCTCCCAGCGGGGGTTATCAGACCCAGTACTTC
- TRBJ1-1 few TRBV19 CASSMVGEWSTEAFF TGTGCCAGTAGTATGGTCGGGGAATGGAGCACTGAAGCTTTCTTT
- TRBJ1-5 - TRBV5-1 CASSFRQEPQHF TGCGCCAGCAGCTTTCGACAAGAGCCCCAGCATTTT
TRBD2 TRBJ2-1 few TRBV2 CAVPRTQTSGARSEFF TGTGCCGTCCCCCGGACGCAGACTAGCGGAGCAAGGTCGGAGTTCTTC
- TRBJ1-3 many TRBV7-2 CASSINFGTGNTIYF TGTGCCAGCAGTATAAACTTCGGGACTGGAAACACCATATATTTT
- TRBJ2-3 - TRBV25-1 CASSETIPNTQYF TGTGCCAGCAGTGAAACTATTCCGAATACGCAGTATTTT
- TRBJ1-2 few TRBV5-1 CASSRSGDASYGYTF TGCGCCAGCAGCCGCTCCGGGGACGCATCCTATGGCTACACCTTC
TRBD2 TRBJ2-5 - TRBV4-2 CASSQDSAGGRETQYF TGTGCCAGCAGCCAAGACTCCGCGGGGGGGCGAGAGACCCAGTACTTC
TRBD1 TRBJ2-7 - TRBV12-3/TRBV12-4 CASSPRTGVFLEQYF TGTGCCAGCAGTCCCAGGACAGGAGTCTTCCTCGAGCAGTACTTC